This TCR beta chain came from a study of CD8+ T cells in alopecia areata. This clone was found a few times. The CDR3 contains 15 residues. CDR1 and CDR2 from the germline V gene are SGHTA and FQGNSA. V was cut by 5 bases and J by 2 bases, with 16 bases left in between. RNA extraction was followed by reverse transcription into cDNA, which acted as the sequencing template. Sequenced by immunoSEQ multiplex PCR; TCRdb stores in-frame clones only, minus some. Seen here are fewer than 150,000 clones, under 40% observed once, and the top ten hold 3% to 3.5%. The receptor was isolated from a human donor with alopecia areata. The rearrangement links TRBV7-2 to TRBJ2-7; D unclear. The specimen sequenced was CD4+ T cells sorted from blood. The CDR3 protein is CASSQVGGPAYEQYF. CDR3 nucleotides: TGTGCCAGCAGCCAGGTGGGCGGACCAGCCTACGAGCAGTACTTC.